Each of the 3 T cell receptor beta chains below was sequenced from the same sample in a study of cytomegalovirus exposure and HLA in healthy donors. Primers: 60 Vbeta forward and 13 Jbeta reverse. The assay was immunoSEQ multiplex PCR, and TCRdb's table has in-frame clones only and misses some. The sample consists of about 120,000 clones, about 75% of them appearing once. The material sequenced was PBMCs. The receptors were sampled from a man aged 55 to 70 in good health and CMV-seropositive.

The rearrangement uses TRBV7-3 and TRBJ2-7; 9 bases align to TRBD1. V lost 3 bases, J lost 0 bases, and 12 bases stayed unmatched. CDR3 size: 18 residues. The germline CDR1 and CDR2 sequences are SGHTA and FQGTGA. This chain's CDR3 is CASSFTGSGTGYSYEQYF. The CDR3 DNA is TGTGCCAGCAGCTTCACGGGATCCGGGACAGGGTACTCCTACGAGCAGTACTTC. The full variable domain, rest sourced from reference TRBV7-3 and TRBJ2-7, is GAGVSQTPSNKVTEKGKYVELRCDPISGHTALYWYRQSLGQGPEFLIYFQGTGAADDSGLPNDRFFAVRPEGSVSTLKIQRTERGDSAVYLCASSFTGSGTGYSYEQYFGPGTRLTVT.

CDR3 coding DNA: TGTGCCAGCAGCTTAGCCGGCGGAGAAAATGAAAAACTGTTTTTT. It encodes CASSLAGGENEKLFF. This chain uses TRBV7-9 with TRBJ1-4, with D unclear. Germline-derived CDR1 and CDR2 are SEHNR and FQNEAQ (reference sequence). Trimming took 0 bases from V and 5 from J, leaving 10 bases between them. This CDR3 region has 15 residues.

This clone was found a few times. The gene calls are TRBV30 and TRBJ1-2, with 8 bases fitting TRBD1. The trim removed 3 bases at V and 1 base at J, leaving 22 bases unmatched. In germline, CDR1 is GTSNPN, CDR2 SVGIG (reference sequence). This CDR3 is 20 amino acids long. In DNA, the CDR3 is TGTGCCTGGAGGCTGGGACAGGAAAACTATCGGCGCACCTTTAACTATGGCTACACCTTC. Translated, it gives CAWRLGQENYRRTFNYGYTF.